This T cell receptor beta chain was sequenced for a study of blood T cell repertoires in COVID-19. For the study at large: COVID-19 samples, acute and convalescent, were from the United States, Italy and Spain.

Seattle's cohort entered during active infection and was followed longitudinally. Per the study methods: Counts of nucleated cells, estimated from reference gene primer amplification, were obtained. Assay used: immunoSEQ multiplex PCR; TCRdb lists only in-frame clones, some missing. V, J and clone size derive from that table, while D and trimming were established from the DNA sequence. This table holds 55,000 to 75,000 clones, approximately 77% found once. Germline lookup yields CDR1 SGHTA and CDR2 FQGNSA. V dropped 5 bases and J dropped 0; count of bases not matched to a gene: 2. The CDR3 contains 14 residues.

The gene calls are TRBV7-2 and TRBJ2-3, with 7 bases matching TRBD1. Sequenced sample: peripheral blood. The source of this sequence is a woman in her 70s with COVID-19, enrolled during active disease. The CDR3: CASSGQVSTDTQYF. In DNA, the CDR3 is TGTGCCAGCAGCGGACAGGTTAGCACAGATACGCAGTATTTT.